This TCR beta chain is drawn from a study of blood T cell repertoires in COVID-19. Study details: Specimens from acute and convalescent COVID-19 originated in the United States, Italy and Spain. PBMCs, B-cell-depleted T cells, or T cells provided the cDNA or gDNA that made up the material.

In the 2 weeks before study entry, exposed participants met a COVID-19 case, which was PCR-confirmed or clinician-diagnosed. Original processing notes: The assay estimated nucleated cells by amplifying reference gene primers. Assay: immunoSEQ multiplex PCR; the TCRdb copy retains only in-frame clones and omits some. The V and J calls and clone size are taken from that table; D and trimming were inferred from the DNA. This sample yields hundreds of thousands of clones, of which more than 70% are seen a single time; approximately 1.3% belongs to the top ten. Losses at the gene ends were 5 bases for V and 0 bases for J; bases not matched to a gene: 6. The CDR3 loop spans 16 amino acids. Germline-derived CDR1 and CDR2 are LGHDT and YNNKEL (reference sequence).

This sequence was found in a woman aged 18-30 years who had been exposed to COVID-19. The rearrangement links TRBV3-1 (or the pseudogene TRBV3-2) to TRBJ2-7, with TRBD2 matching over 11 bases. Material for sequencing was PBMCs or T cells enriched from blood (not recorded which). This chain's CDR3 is CASSESGLAVSYEQYF. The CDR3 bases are TGTGCCAGCAGCGAATCGGGACTAGCGGTCTCCTACGAGCAGTACTTC.